Shown below are 12 T cell receptor beta chains from a single sample sequenced in a study of T cell responses to AZD1222 COVID-19 vaccine. Sequencing was performed with immunoSEQ multiplex PCR; in TCRdb, only in-frame clones are kept and a portion is missing. Among 150,000 to 200,000 clones listed, 92% were seen once. The specimen was peripheral blood, collected 28 days after the second AZD1222 dose. The receptors originated from an adult who received the AZD1222 COVID-19 vaccine.

The genes are TRBV3-1 (or the pseudogene TRBV3-2) and TRBJ2-5, with no clear D. Germline lookup yields CDR1 LGHDT and CDR2 YNNKEL (reference sequence). The CDR3 contains 12 residues. V lost 5 bases and J lost 4, with 8 bases in between. The CDR3 DNA sequence: TGTGCCAGCAGCTGGACCCTAGAGACCCAGTACTTC. Translated: CASSWTLETQYF.

The rearrangement links TRBV19 to TRBJ1-5; no clear D gene. V lost 1 base, J lost 0 bases, and 7 bases lay in between. The CDR3 is 15 amino acids. In germline, CDR1 is LNHDA, CDR2 SQIVND (reference sequence). CDR3 residues: CASSIGQYSNQPQHF. The CDR3 DNA sequence: TGTGCCAGTAGTATAGGGCAATATAGCAATCAGCCCCAGCATTTT.

The chain carries TRBV15 and TRBJ2-7; TRBD1 matches 7 bases. J gave up 5 bases and V 1 base, and 8 bases lay outside the gene matches. Germline V gene sequence: CDR1 LNHNV, CDR2 YYDKDF (reference sequence). The CDR3 consists of 15 residues. CDR3 protein: CATSRGRVGGNEQYF. DNA of the CDR3: TGTGCCACCAGCAGAGGTCGGGTAGGGGGCAACGAGCAGTACTTC.

In this sample, this clone turned up once. This chain uses TRBV7-9 with TRBJ1-2; D remains ambiguous. Deletions cut 8 bases from V and 1 base from J, with 17 bases between. CDR3 size: 15 residues. The germline CDR1 and CDR2 sequences are SEHNR and FQNEAQ (reference sequence). The CDR3 spells CASGPGKGNNYGYTF. The CDR3 DNA is TGTGCCAGCGGCCCGGGGAAGGGAAATAACTATGGCTACACCTTC.

The chain combines TRBV6-5 with TRBJ1-3, with TRBD1 matching over 7 bases. Germline V gives CDR1 MNHEY, CDR2 SVGAGI. This CDR3 is 16 amino acids long. V was pared by 0 bases and J by 4 bases, with 6 bases of the junction left unmatched. CDR3 protein: CASSYSRQGGGNTIYF. The CDR3 nucleotides read TGTGCCAGCAGTTACTCAAGACAGGGCGGAGGAAACACCATATATTTT.

The V and J genes are TRBV20-1 and TRBJ1-5; 7 positions match TRBD1. This CDR3 has 15 residues. Germline loops: CDR1 DFQATT, CDR2 SNEGSKA (reference sequence). V shed 6 bases and J 5 bases; nucleotides not matched to a gene: 13. The CDR3 here is CSASEGTAVHQPQHF. Written as DNA, the CDR3 is TGCAGTGCCAGTGAGGGGACAGCGGTTCATCAGCCCCAGCATTTT.

The CDR3 here is CASSSGRNLIDYEQYF. CDR3 DNA sequence: TGCGCCAGCAGCTCCGGGAGAAATCTTATAGACTACGAGCAGTACTTC. The chain has TRBV5-1 and TRBJ2-7; possibly TRBD2 for D (6 bases). V lost 3 bases to trimming and J lost 3 bases, with 19 bases between them. The CDR3 totals 16 residues. The germline CDR1 and CDR2 sequences are SGHRS and YFSETQ.

The V call is TRBV27, the J call TRBJ1-6, with 10 bases fitting TRBD1. V gave up 7 bases and J gave up 7 bases; unmatched junction bases: 4. The CDR3 spans 14 residues. CDR1 and CDR2 from the germline V gene are MNHEY and SMNVEV (reference sequence). In DNA, the CDR3 is TGTGCCAGCAAGACGACAGGGGGCAATTCACCCCTCCACTTT. This translates into CASKTTGGNSPLHF.

The chain has TRBV3-1 (or the pseudogene TRBV3-2) and TRBJ2-1; TRBD2 might be the D (5 bases). Germline loops: CDR1 LGHDT, CDR2 YNNKEL (reference sequence). The CDR3 sequence is 15 residues long. Trimming removed 3 bases at V and 7 bases at J, with 16 bases between. The CDR3 DNA sequence: TGTGCCAGCAGCCATAAAGCGGCAGTATATAATGAGCAGTTCTTC. It encodes CASSHKAAVYNEQFF.

This sequence joins TRBV9 and TRBJ2-7, with 10 nucleotides matching TRBD2. This CDR3 is built from 15 residues. The J segment lost 3 bases and the V segment lost 3 bases, leaving 6 bases of the junction unmatched. Germline CDR1 is SGDLS and CDR2 is YYNGEE. Here the CDR3 reads CASSALAGADYEQYF. The CDR3 DNA follows: TGTGCCAGCAGCGCCCTAGCGGGGGCCGACTACGAGCAGTACTTC.

DNA for the CDR3: TGTGCCTGTTCTGGACAGGGAAACACTGAAGCTTTCTTT. It yields the protein CACSGQGNTEAFF. J is TRBJ1-1 and V is TRBV30; 8 bases line up with TRBD1. Germline loops: CDR1 GTSNPN, CDR2 SVGIG (reference sequence). This CDR3 is built from 13 residues. After removal of 6 bases from V and 2 bases from J, the junction contained 5 bases not matched to a gene.

This chain links TRBV19 with TRBJ2-3; D may be TRBD1 (5 bases). This CDR3 region has 15 residues. Between the trimmed V and J ends, which lost 1 base and 2 bases, there was a span of 10 bases. Germline values: CDR1 LNHDA, CDR2 SQIVND (reference sequence). CDR3 nucleotide sequence: TGTGCCAGTAGTATAGGGGGCAGGGCCACAGATACGCAGTATTTT. Its translation: CASSIGGRATDTQYF.